Only a few counts were recorded for the clone carrying this T cell receptor (beta chain). The antigen remains unidentified. TCRdb independently ran MiXCR on the 5' RACE reads; one entry per CDR3 protein. In the table there are a few hundred thousand distinct CDR3 sequences, roughly a tenth of which are singletons. V shed 6 bases and J shed 5 bases, with 14 bases lying between them. Per the germline V gene, CDR1 is SGHDN and CDR2 is FVKESK. The CDR3 spans 13 residues. The sample originates from a study of CD8 T cells in ankylosing spondylitis. General study points: Within peripheral blood, clones linked to disease were CD8+ and relatively rare. Reactive arthritis synovial fluid and blood previously showed some of these motif variants. Within ankylosing spondylitis blood, a TCR beta motif made up of under 10 highly homologous variants appeared to be characteristic. Reportedly, significant enrichment of disease-linked clones occurred in matched ankylosing spondylitis synovial fluid.

Source material: blood, either unsorted or a sorted T cell fraction (not recorded which). The TCR sequence derives from a male donor with ankylosing spondylitis or in good health (not recorded which). The V gene is TRBV14, the J gene TRBJ2-7; no firm D call. CDR3 sequence reads: CASRPSGRDEQYF. In nucleotides, the CDR3 is TGTGCCAGCAGGCCCTCGGGTCGCGACGAGCAGTACTTC.